This record covers a single T cell receptor (beta chain). Its antigen is not identified. The data belong to a study of CXCR3-negative and CXCR3-positive naive CD8 T cells. Study-level results: Naive cells with CXCR3 showed TRB CDR3s that were more hydrophobic than those in CXCR3-negative naive cells.

Looked up from germline, CDR1 is MNHNY and CDR2 is SVGAGI (reference sequence). CDR3 length: 16 amino acids. Libraries of TRB cDNA were made by 5' RACE and carried UMIs. Reprocessing the 5' RACE reads, TCRdb reports a single entry for every CDR3 protein and omits DNA. The table for this sample gives 130,000 or so distinct CDR3 sequences. V and J are TRBV6-6 and TRBJ1-1; TCRdb outputs TRBD1, but without DNA this stays unchecked. This TCR came from a human donor in good health. Some clones in this sample may be carry-over from other donors' samples. The sample comprised naive CXCR3+ CD8+ T cells from blood. The sample's subset: CD45RO-CCR7+CD27+CD95- naive CD8+ T cells expressing CXCR3 (TNR3+). This chain's CDR3 is CASSEHPGQMNTEAFF.